These 10 T cell receptor beta chains share one sample of origin, sequenced in a study of blood T cells in healthy people across ages (dated by TCRdb to the mid-2010s). Preparation of the library involved 5' RACE. This sample was sequenced with an Illumina HiSeq 2500. A second PCR of about 7 to 12 cycles was run with a J-beta primer mix and a sample-barcoded 5' primer. TCRdb passed the public sequencing reads through fastp at Q25 and MiXCR, retaining productive beta sequences. All rows with the same CDR3 protein become a single entry with the most common DNA and genes. The sample contains roughly 680,000 distinct CDR3 sequences, 52% of them found a single time. In total, the top ten clones hold roughly 13% of the sample. What was sequenced was blood. These receptors were collected from a woman of 80 years or more in good health.

The chain is built from TRBV10-3 and TRBJ2-5; D call uncertain. The V and J ends lost 2 bases and 5 bases respectively, with 3 bases between them. CDR1 ENHRY and CDR2 SYGVKD come from the germline V gene. This CDR3 contains 11 residues. The CDR3: CAISERETQYF. DNA of the CDR3: TGTGCCATCAGTGAGAGGGAGACCCAGTACTTC.

This clonotype was picked up many times. V usage is TRBV3-1 and J usage is TRBJ2-1; TRBD2 aligns across 8 bases. V lost 0 bases and J lost 5; bases outside the gene matches: 3. Germline CDR1 is LGHDT and CDR2 is YNNKEL (reference sequence). The CDR3 is 15 residues long. The CDR3: CASSQEGTRDNEQFF. The DNA for the CDR3 is TGTGCCAGCAGCCAAGAGGGGACTAGGGACAATGAGCAGTTCTTC.

In this sample, this clonotype turned up many times. The chain couples TRBV6-1 to TRBJ2-7; D might be TRBD1 (7 bases). V lost 2 bases and J lost 6, with 8 bases in between. The CDR3 spans 12 residues. CDR1 is MNHNS and CDR2 is SASEGT in the germline V gene. The CDR3 spells CASSEQGGEQYF. The CDR3, as DNA: TGTGCCAGCAGTGAACAGGGGGGCGAGCAGTACTTC.

This clonotype has a handful of counts. This chain connects TRBV3-1 to TRBJ2-1; D is unresolved. V was shortened by 3 bases and J by 15 bases, with 15 bases between the two germline ends. From germline, CDR1 is LGHDT and CDR2 YNNKEL (reference sequence). The CDR3 runs to 12 residues. CDR3 region: CASSQGKMVWFF. In DNA form, the CDR3 reads TGTGCCAGCAGCCAGGGTAAGATGGTGTGGTTCTTC.

CDR3 coding DNA: TGTGCCAGCAGCTTGGAGGGGTCCCCTCCCCGCAATGAGCAGTTCTTC. Its protein product is CASSLEGSPPRNEQFF. The chain links TRBV5-6 to TRBJ2-1; possibly TRBD1 for D (5 bases). CDR1 and CDR2 (germline): SGHDT, YYEEEE. Trimming took off 0 bases at V and 6 bases at J, with 16 bases between the two ends. The CDR3 has 16 amino acids.

In regard to this clonotype: Since a much larger clone is just one base distant, this may be a read error. The chain is built from TRBV12-3 or TRBV12-4 and TRBJ2-1; 12 bases fit TRBD2. The CDR3 contains 15 residues. V dropped 6 bases and J dropped 7; count of bases not matched to a gene: 7. The CDR3 here is CASRTGLAGTNEQFF. The CDR3, as DNA: TGTGCCAGCAGAACGGGACTAGCGGGTACTAATGAGCAGTTCTTC.

Remarks on this clonotype: A much more abundant neighbour one base away suggests this may be a read error. The rearrangement uses TRBV6-1 and TRBJ2-5, with 8 nucleotides matching TRBD2. J gave up 11 bases and V 7 bases, and 15 bases lay outside the gene matches. The CDR3 contains 14 residues. Per the germline V gene, CDR1 is MNHNS and CDR2 is SASEGT. The CDR3 coding sequence is TGTGCCAGCACCCCAGCGGGAGAACCCAGTGAGCAGTACTTC. Its translation is CASTPAGEPSEQYF.

The sample holds a few counts of this clonotype. The genes are TRBV7-9 and TRBJ1-4; 9 bases map to TRBD1. This CDR3 spans 15 amino acids. The trim removed 5 bases at V and 7 bases at J, leaving 8 bases unmatched. The germline V gene encodes CDR1 SEHNR and CDR2 FQNEAQ (reference sequence). The CDR3 sequence: CASSPDRGSSEKLFF. For the CDR3, the DNA is TGTGCCAGCAGCCCGGACAGGGGTAGTAGTGAAAAACTGTTTTTT.

This clonotype has only a few counts. V and J are TRBV3-1 and TRBJ2-3, with 8 positions matching TRBD1. With V trimmed by 3 bases and J by 1 base, 3 bases remained unmatched. This CDR3 region has 15 residues. Germline V lookup: CDR1 LGHDT, CDR2 YNNKEL (reference sequence). The CDR3 nucleotides are TGTGCCAGCAGCCATGACAGGGGAGGCACAGATACGCAGTATTTT. Protein product: CASSHDRGGTDTQYF.

This chain joins TRBV29-1 and TRBJ2-7, with a weak D call TRBD1 (5 bases). The V end lost 1 base, the J end lost 5 bases, and 9 bases lay between the germline ends. The CDR3 has 12 residues. CDR1 and CDR2 from the germline V gene are SQVTM and ANQGSEA. The DNA of the CDR3 is TGCAGCGTTGAAGTCCAGGGTGACGAGCAGTACTTC. This codes for CSVEVQGDEQYF.